Listed below are T cell receptor beta chains from one sample, sequenced in a study of CD8+ T cells in alopecia areata. Assay used: immunoSEQ multiplex PCR; TCRdb lists only in-frame clones, some missing. Among 150,000 to 200,000 clones, roughly 63% were seen once, and the ten largest hold 16%. The sample here was CD4+ T cells sorted from blood, taken at approximately week 60, from a patient treated with tofacitinib. These receptors were collected from a human donor with alopecia areata. Both conserved end residues are part of each CDR3. Fields, in order: V gene, D gene, clone size, J gene, CDR3 protein, CDR3 DNA. A D gene is named only where the DNA matches it firmly. Clone size is given for some rows only: seen once, a few or many times, or a class if the clone is expanded.

v_call: TRBV5-6
d_call: .
clone_size: once
j_call: TRBJ2-5
cdr3_aa: CASSSGPGAAETQYF
cdr3_nt: TGTGCCAGCAGCTCCGGTCCCGGGGCGGCAGAGACCCAGTACTTC

v_call: TRBV29-1
d_call: .
clone_size: few
j_call: TRBJ1-2
cdr3_aa: CSVPRGGLRGYTF
cdr3_nt: TGCAGCGTGCCCCGCGGGGGGCTTAGAGGCTACACCTTC

v_call: TRBV15
d_call: TRBD1
clone_size: .
j_call: TRBJ1-2
cdr3_aa: CATSRVQGASGYTF
cdr3_nt: TGTGCCACCAGCAGGGTACAGGGGGCGAGTGGCTACACCTTC

v_call: TRBV7-9
d_call: .
clone_size: .
j_call: TRBJ2-1
cdr3_aa: CASSLADEQFF
cdr3_nt: TGTGCCAGCAGCTTAGCGGATGAGCAGTTCTTC

v_call: TRBV27
d_call: TRBD2
clone_size: few
j_call: TRBJ2-5
cdr3_aa: CASSWTSGGETQYF
cdr3_nt: TGTGCCAGCAGTTGGACTAGCGGTGGAGAGACCCAGTACTTC

v_call: TRBV19
d_call: .
clone_size: .
j_call: TRBJ2-3
cdr3_aa: CASCRGGTDTQYF
cdr3_nt: TGTGCCAGTTGTCGGGGCGGCACAGATACGCAGTATTTT

v_call: TRBV5-1
d_call: TRBD1
clone_size: .
j_call: TRBJ2-3
cdr3_aa: CASSRGQGALRHTDTQYF
cdr3_nt: TGCGCCAGCAGCAGGGGACAGGGGGCTTTGCGGCACACAGATACGCAGTATTTT

v_call: TRBV6-5
d_call: .
clone_size: .
j_call: TRBJ2-7
cdr3_aa: CASSYSPQGEQYF
cdr3_nt: TGTGCCAGCAGTTACTCCCCCCAGGGCGAGCAGTACTTC

v_call: TRBV29-1
d_call: .
clone_size: .
j_call: TRBJ1-2
cdr3_aa: CSVEKGTTWGLRGYTF
cdr3_nt: TGCAGCGTTGAAAAAGGGACTACTTGGGGGTTGAGGGGCTACACCTTC

v_call: TRBV27
d_call: TRBD2
clone_size: .
j_call: TRBJ2-1
cdr3_aa: CASSSLGLAGGLNEQFF
cdr3_nt: TGTGCCAGCAGTTCTCTTGGACTAGCGGGGGGGCTCAATGAGCAGTTCTTC

v_call: TRBV5-1
d_call: .
clone_size: few
j_call: TRBJ2-2
cdr3_aa: CASSLSLARTNTGELFF
cdr3_nt: TGCGCCAGCAGCTTGTCCCTGGCACGGACGAACACCGGGGAGCTGTTTTTT

v_call: TRBV2
d_call: .
clone_size: few
j_call: TRBJ2-1
cdr3_aa: CASRSNEQFF
cdr3_nt: TGTGCCAGCAGGTCCAATGAGCAGTTCTTC

v_call: TRBV9
d_call: TRBD1
clone_size: .
j_call: TRBJ1-2
cdr3_aa: CASSVTGTANYGYTF
cdr3_nt: TGTGCCAGCAGCGTCACCGGGACAGCTAACTATGGCTACACCTTC

v_call: TRBV30
d_call: TRBD2
clone_size: .
j_call: TRBJ2-3
cdr3_aa: CAWSLAGGGDTQYF
cdr3_nt: TGTGCCTGGAGCCTAGCGGGGGGTGGAGATACGCAGTATTTT

v_call: TRBV5-1
d_call: .
clone_size: .
j_call: TRBJ1-4
cdr3_aa: CASSLTWGRTNEKLFF
cdr3_nt: TGCGCCAGCAGCTTAACCTGGGGCAGAACTAATGAAAAACTGTTTTTT

v_call: TRBV4-2
d_call: .
clone_size: .
j_call: TRBJ1-4
cdr3_aa: CASSPTFQGPSNEKLFF
cdr3_nt: TGTGCCAGCAGCCCAACATTCCAGGGGCCTTCAAATGAAAAACTGTTTTTT

v_call: TRBV10-3
d_call: .
clone_size: once
j_call: TRBJ1-5
cdr3_aa: CAISRDGNQPQHF
cdr3_nt: TGTGCCATCAGCCGGGACGGCAATCAGCCCCAGCATTTT

v_call: TRBV6-1
d_call: TRBD1
clone_size: .
j_call: TRBJ1-5
cdr3_aa: CASSDRQGDQPQHF
cdr3_nt: TGTGCCAGCAGTGATAGACAGGGTGATCAGCCCCAGCATTTT

v_call: TRBV6-5
d_call: .
clone_size: .
j_call: TRBJ1-2
cdr3_aa: CASRDASPRGYTF
cdr3_nt: TGTGCCAGCCGGGACGCAAGCCCCCGGGGCTACACCTTC

v_call: TRBV30
d_call: .
clone_size: .
j_call: TRBJ1-1
cdr3_aa: CAWKVGGSLNTEAFF
cdr3_nt: TGTGCCTGGAAAGTAGGCGGCAGCCTGAACACTGAAGCTTTCTTT

v_call: TRBV6-5
d_call: TRBD1
clone_size: .
j_call: TRBJ2-3
cdr3_aa: CASSPQGAWDTQYF
cdr3_nt: TGTGCCAGCAGTCCACAGGGGGCATGGGATACGCAGTATTTT

v_call: TRBV7-9
d_call: .
clone_size: .
j_call: TRBJ1-2
cdr3_aa: CASSFLSGGYTF
cdr3_nt: TGTGCCAGCAGCTTTCTCTCGGGTGGCTACACCTTC

v_call: TRBV9
d_call: TRBD2
clone_size: .
j_call: TRBJ2-3
cdr3_aa: CASSVDWRGGTDTQYF
cdr3_nt: TGTGCCAGCAGCGTAGATTGGCGGGGGGGCACAGATACGCAGTATTTT

v_call: TRBV30
d_call: .
clone_size: .
j_call: TRBJ2-7
cdr3_aa: CAWTVSSYEQYF
cdr3_nt: TGTGCCTGGACAGTCAGCTCCTACGAGCAGTACTTC

v_call: TRBV12-5
d_call: TRBD2
clone_size: .
j_call: TRBJ2-7
cdr3_aa: CASGLVGLAWGEQYF
cdr3_nt: TGTGCTAGTGGTTTGGTGGGACTAGCCTGGGGGGAGCAGTACTTC

v_call: TRBV28
d_call: .
clone_size: .
j_call: TRBJ1-1
cdr3_aa: CASNIRTAEAFF
cdr3_nt: TGTGCCAGCAATATAAGGACAGCTGAAGCTTTCTTT

v_call: TRBV29-1
d_call: .
clone_size: .
j_call: TRBJ1-2
cdr3_aa: CSVEVKAYGYTF
cdr3_nt: TGCAGCGTTGAGGTCAAGGCCTATGGCTACACCTTC

v_call: TRBV29-1
d_call: .
clone_size: .
j_call: TRBJ1-2
cdr3_aa: CSVALFAINYGYTF
cdr3_nt: TGCAGCGTTGCCCTTTTTGCTATTAACTATGGCTACACCTTC

v_call: TRBV29-1
d_call: .
clone_size: few
j_call: TRBJ2-3
cdr3_aa: CSVESGARTDTQYF
cdr3_nt: TGCAGCGTTGAATCGGGGGCTAGGACAGATACGCAGTATTTT

v_call: TRBV30
d_call: .
clone_size: .
j_call: TRBJ1-5
cdr3_aa: CAWSPGQSNQPQHF
cdr3_nt: TGTGCCTGGAGCCCCGGACAAAGCAATCAGCCCCAGCATTTT

v_call: TRBV29-1
d_call: TRBD1
clone_size: .
j_call: TRBJ2-2
cdr3_aa: CSVGTGNTGELFF
cdr3_nt: TGCAGCGTAGGGACAGGGAACACCGGGGAGCTGTTTTTT

v_call: TRBV2
d_call: .
clone_size: .
j_call: TRBJ2-2
cdr3_aa: CASTKAGHQNTGELFF
cdr3_nt: TGTGCCAGCACCAAGGCGGGACACCAGAACACCGGGGAGCTGTTTTTT

v_call: TRBV15
d_call: TRBD1
clone_size: .
j_call: TRBJ1-2
cdr3_aa: CATSGPGQGNYGYTF
cdr3_nt: TGTGCCACCAGCGGACCGGGACAGGGGAACTATGGCTACACCTTC

v_call: TRBV5-1
d_call: .
clone_size: .
j_call: TRBJ1-1
cdr3_aa: CASSLDGRTGGTEAFF
cdr3_nt: TGCGCCAGCAGCTTGGACGGGCGAACAGGCGGGACTGAAGCTTTCTTT

v_call: TRBV29-1
d_call: .
clone_size: .
j_call: TRBJ2-7
cdr3_aa: CSVVAGWYEQYF
cdr3_nt: TGCAGCGTTGTGGCAGGGTGGTACGAGCAGTACTTC

v_call: TRBV2
d_call: .
clone_size: .
j_call: TRBJ1-2
cdr3_aa: CASSGTAYGYTF
cdr3_nt: TGTGCCAGCAGCGGGACCGCCTATGGCTACACCTTC

v_call: TRBV29-1
d_call: .
clone_size: .
j_call: TRBJ2-5
cdr3_aa: CSVGQLGETQYF
cdr3_nt: TGCAGCGTTGGACAGCTCGGCGAGACCCAGTACTTC

v_call: TRBV29-1
d_call: .
clone_size: .
j_call: TRBJ2-5
cdr3_aa: CSVEPHGQETQYF
cdr3_nt: TGCAGCGTTGAGCCCCACGGGCAAGAGACCCAGTACTTC

v_call: TRBV4-1
d_call: TRBD1
clone_size: .
j_call: TRBJ1-1
cdr3_aa: CASSQTGTAAFF
cdr3_nt: TGCGCCAGCAGCCAAACCGGGACAGCGGCTTTCTTT

v_call: TRBV5-6
d_call: TRBD1
clone_size: .
j_call: TRBJ1-2
cdr3_aa: CASSFPTGGDYGYTF
cdr3_nt: TGTGCCAGCAGCTTTCCTACAGGGGGCGACTATGGCTACACCTTC

v_call: TRBV7-2
d_call: .
clone_size: .
j_call: TRBJ2-5
cdr3_aa: CASSLGYETQYF
cdr3_nt: TGTGCCAGCAGCTTAGGTTATGAGACCCAGTACTTC

v_call: TRBV6-6
d_call: TRBD2
clone_size: .
j_call: TRBJ2-5
cdr3_aa: CASRDEAGGQRETQYF
cdr3_nt: TGTGCCAGCAGGGACGAAGCGGGGGGGCAACGAGAGACCCAGTACTTC

v_call: TRBV29-1
d_call: .
clone_size: few
j_call: TRBJ2-3
cdr3_aa: CSGERGTDTQYF
cdr3_nt: TGCAGCGGGGAGCGGGGCACAGATACGCAGTATTTT

v_call: TRBV6-5
d_call: .
clone_size: .
j_call: TRBJ1-1
cdr3_aa: CASHRGVTEAFF
cdr3_nt: TGTGCCAGCCACCGGGGAGTAACTGAAGCTTTCTTT

v_call: TRBV5-1
d_call: .
clone_size: .
j_call: TRBJ2-1
cdr3_aa: CASSHFSSTGYNEQFF
cdr3_nt: TGCGCCAGCAGCCACTTTTCCTCGACAGGCTACAATGAGCAGTTCTTC

v_call: TRBV7-9
d_call: .
clone_size: .
j_call: TRBJ2-7
cdr3_aa: CASSDNYEQYF
cdr3_nt: TGTGCCAGCAGCGACAACTACGAGCAGTACTTC

v_call: TRBV29-1
d_call: TRBD1
clone_size: .
j_call: TRBJ2-7
cdr3_aa: CSVRTGGYEQYF
cdr3_nt: TGCAGCGTTCGAACAGGGGGCTACGAGCAGTACTTC